This T cell receptor beta chain was captured in a study of patients and donors after allogeneic stem cell transplantation. This clonotype was found a few times. Germline values: CDR1 MDHEN, CDR2 SYDVKM. V lost 5 bases to trimming and J lost 7 bases, with 19 bases between them. CDR3 size: 15 residues. TCRdb fed the RT-PCR reads into MiXCR, producing one record per CDR3 protein. The repertoire holds roughly 200,000 distinct CDR3 sequences, with around 40% as singletons. This chain joins TRBV28 and TRBJ2-3; the D is unclear. Sample: blood, either unsorted or a sorted T cell fraction (not recorded which). This sequence was found in a human donor who was either an allogeneic HSCT recipient or a stem cell or donor lymphocyte infusion donor (not recorded which). It is not recorded whose cells these are; they may come from a transplant donor. CDR3 bases: TGTGCCAGCAGTGGATGGACCGCCTCAGTATATACGCAGTATTTT. Its translation: CASSGWTASVYTQYF.